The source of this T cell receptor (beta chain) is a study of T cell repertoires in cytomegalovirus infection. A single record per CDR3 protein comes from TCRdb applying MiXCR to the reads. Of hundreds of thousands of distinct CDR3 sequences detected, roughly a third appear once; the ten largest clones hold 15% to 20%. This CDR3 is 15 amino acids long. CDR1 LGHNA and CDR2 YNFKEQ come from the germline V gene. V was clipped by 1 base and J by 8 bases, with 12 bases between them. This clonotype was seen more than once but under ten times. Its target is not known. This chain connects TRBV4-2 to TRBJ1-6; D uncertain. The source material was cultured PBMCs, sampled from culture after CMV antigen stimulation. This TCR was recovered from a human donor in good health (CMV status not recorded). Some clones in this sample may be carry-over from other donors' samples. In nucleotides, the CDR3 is TGTGCCAGCAGCCAAGGAGCGGACGGAGATTCACCCCTCCACTTT. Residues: CASSQGADGDSPLHF.